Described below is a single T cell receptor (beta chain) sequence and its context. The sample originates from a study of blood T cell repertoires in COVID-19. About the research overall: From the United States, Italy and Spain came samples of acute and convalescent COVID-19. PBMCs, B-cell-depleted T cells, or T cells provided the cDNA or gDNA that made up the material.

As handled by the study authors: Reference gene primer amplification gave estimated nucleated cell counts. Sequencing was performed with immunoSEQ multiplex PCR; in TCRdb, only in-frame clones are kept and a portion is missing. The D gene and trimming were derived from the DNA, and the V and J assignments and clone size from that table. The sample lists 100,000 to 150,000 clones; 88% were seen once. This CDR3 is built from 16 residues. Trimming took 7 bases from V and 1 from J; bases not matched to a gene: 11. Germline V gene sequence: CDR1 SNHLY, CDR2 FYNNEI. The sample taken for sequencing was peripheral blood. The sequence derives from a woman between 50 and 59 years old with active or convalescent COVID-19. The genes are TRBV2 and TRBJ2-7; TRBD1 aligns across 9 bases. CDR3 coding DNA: TGTGCCAGCATACCCCCGGGACAGGGCTCTTCCTACGAGCAGTACTTC. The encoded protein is CASIPPGQGSSYEQYF.